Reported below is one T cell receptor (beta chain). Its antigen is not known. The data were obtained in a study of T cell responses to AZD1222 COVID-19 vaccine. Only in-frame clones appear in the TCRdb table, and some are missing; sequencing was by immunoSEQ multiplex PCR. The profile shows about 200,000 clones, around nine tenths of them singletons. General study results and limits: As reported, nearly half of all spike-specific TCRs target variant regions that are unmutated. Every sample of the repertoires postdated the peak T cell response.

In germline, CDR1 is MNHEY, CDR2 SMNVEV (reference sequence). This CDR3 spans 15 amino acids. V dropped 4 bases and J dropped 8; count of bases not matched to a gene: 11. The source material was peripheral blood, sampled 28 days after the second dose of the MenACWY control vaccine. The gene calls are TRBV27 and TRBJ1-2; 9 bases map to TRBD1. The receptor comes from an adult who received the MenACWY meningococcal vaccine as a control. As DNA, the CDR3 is TGTGCCAGCAGTTCTCCGGGACAGGGAGTACGCGGCTACACCTTC. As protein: CASSSPGQGVRGYTF.